These 30 T cell receptor beta chains originate from one sample sequenced in a study of blood T cell repertoires in COVID-19. Repertoires were generated with immunoSEQ multiplex PCR, while TCRdb's copy carries only in-frame clones and drops some. The sample contains about 190,000 clones, 60% to 80% of which appear only once. Material: PBMCs or T cells enriched from blood (not recorded which). These receptors all come from a woman aged 50 to 60 who had recovered from COVID-19.

The chain recombines TRBV7-9 with TRBJ2-6, with D perhaps matching TRBD2 (6 bases). There are 18 residues in the CDR3. Germline V gives CDR1 SEHNR, CDR2 FQNEAQ (reference sequence). V was cut by 5 bases and J by 4 bases, with 21 bases left in between. Written as DNA, the CDR3 is TGTGCCAGCAGCCCTAGACTAGATATAAATAGCGGGGCCAACGTCCTGACTTTC. Translated, it gives CASSPRLDINSGANVLTF.

This sequence joins TRBV7-8 and TRBJ1-2, with D maybe TRBD1 (6 bases). Germline-derived CDR1 and CDR2 are SGHVS and FQNEAQ. The V and J ends lost 1 base and 5 bases respectively, with 11 bases between them. The CDR3 loop spans 14 amino acids. CDR3 sequence: CASSLVAGVYGYTF. CDR3 sequence (DNA): TGTGCCAGCAGCTTAGTCGCAGGGGTTTATGGCTACACCTTC.

The CDR3 DNA sequence: TGTGCCAGCAGTTTTTTCCCCCAGGGAGGCCGGGAGCAGTACTTC. Translating gives CASSFFPQGGREQYF. This rearrangement joins TRBV27 to TRBJ2-7, with D tentatively TRBD2 (6 bases). Germline CDR1 and CDR2: MNHEY and SMNVEV (reference sequence). The CDR3 runs to 15 residues. Trimming pared 3 bases from V and 7 bases from J, leaving 19 bases between.

The V gene is TRBV19, the J gene TRBJ1-5, with D hard to call. V dropped 3 bases and J dropped 2 bases, with 17 bases sitting between them. Germline V gene data show CDR1 as LNHDA and CDR2 as SQIVND (reference sequence). The CDR3 covers 17 residues. The CDR3 sequence: CASSIILRRRGNQPQHF. CDR3 sequence (DNA): TGTGCCAGTAGTATCATCTTGCGGCGGAGGGGCAATCAGCCCCAGCATTTT.

This clone was recorded once. The V gene is TRBV25-1, the J gene TRBJ1-2, with TRBD1 matching 9 bases. J lost 8 bases, V lost 7 bases, and 8 bases had no gene match. The CDR3 runs to 13 residues. The germline CDR1 and CDR2 sequences are MGHDK and SYGVNS. In DNA form, the CDR3 reads TGTGCCAGCACACGGACAGGGGAAATGGGCTACACCTTC. Amino acid sequence: CASTRTGEMGYTF.

The chain carries TRBV19 and TRBJ1-4, with D maybe TRBD1 (6 bases). With 2 bases removed from V and 0 bases from J, the gap between germline ends came to 13 bases. The CDR3 covers 17 residues. CDR1 LNHDA and CDR2 SQIVND come from the germline V gene (reference sequence). The CDR3 DNA reads as TGTGCCAGTAGTATAACAGGGTATTCTGCAACTAATGAAAAACTGTTTTTT. Protein sequence: CASSITGYSATNEKLFF.

This clone was seen once. The V and J genes are TRBV11-2 and TRBJ1-5, with 7 nucleotides matching TRBD1. The trim removed 5 bases at V and 4 bases at J, leaving 2 bases unmatched. Per germline, CDR1 SGHAT and CDR2 FQNNGV. The CDR3 loop spans 13 amino acids. The CDR3 protein is CASSPTGNQPQHF. The CDR3 DNA reads TGTGCCAGCAGCCCGACAGGGAATCAGCCCCAGCATTTT.

The chain is built from TRBV7-2 and TRBJ1-6, with D possibly TRBD1 on 5 matching bases. The V and J ends lost 6 bases and 9 bases respectively, with 15 bases between them. This CDR3 has 14 amino acids. The germline CDR1 and CDR2 sequences are SGHTA and FQGNSA. CDR3 loop: CASSAPQGSSPLHF. In DNA, the CDR3 is TGTGCCAGCAGTGCACCCCAGGGAAGTTCACCCCTCCACTTT.

This sequence joins TRBV11-2 and TRBJ2-7; tentatively, D is TRBD2 (5 bases). The CDR3 runs 15 residues. Germline lookup yields CDR1 SGHAT and CDR2 FQNNGV. V gave up 1 base and J gave up 4 bases, with 14 bases separating them. The CDR3: CASSLGPGTVYEQYF. The CDR3 DNA is TGTGCCAGCAGCTTAGGGCCGGGAACAGTTTACGAGCAGTACTTC.

The rearrangement links TRBV7-2 to TRBJ1-2; 9 bases agree with TRBD1. The CDR3 covers 15 residues. Trimming cost V 5 bases and J 4 bases; bases outside gene matches: 8. CDR1 is SGHTA and CDR2 is FQGNSA in the germline V gene. CDR3 coding DNA: TGTGCCAGCAGCCAACCGGGACAGGGCACCTATGGCTACACCTTC. This gives the protein CASSQPGQGTYGYTF.

The gene calls are TRBV28 and TRBJ1-2; 11 positions match TRBD1. Germline loops: CDR1 MDHEN, CDR2 SYDVKM. CDR3 length: 14 residues. The V and J ends lost 9 bases and 4 bases, in that order; junction bases with no gene match: 7. CDR3 DNA: TGTGCCAGTGCCACGGGGACAGGGGGCTATGGCTACACCTTC. Its protein product is CASATGTGGYGYTF.

The J gene is TRBJ2-7, the V gene TRBV30; no reliable D call. Trimming stripped 0 bases from V and 3 bases from J, with 15 bases between. The germline gives CDR1 GTSNPN, CDR2 SVGIG (reference sequence). CDR3 length: 15 amino acids. CDR3 bases: TGTGCCTGGAGTGTACCAGCCAGAGGCCTCTACGAGCAGTACTTC. It yields the protein CAWSVPARGLYEQYF.

This sequence joins TRBV7-9 and TRBJ2-1, with 8 bases that match TRBD2. This CDR3 spans 17 amino acids. CDR1 and CDR2 from the germline V gene are SEHNR and FQNEAQ (reference sequence). V lost 5 bases to trimming and J lost 8 bases; unmatched junction nucleotides: 17. CDR3 residues: CASSNPPGTSGSHEQFF. Here the CDR3 DNA reads TGTGCCAGCAGCAACCCCCCGGGCACTAGCGGCAGCCATGAGCAGTTCTTC.

This chain connects TRBV7-9 to TRBJ2-3; D is unclear. Looked up from germline, CDR1 is SEHNR and CDR2 is FQNEAQ (reference sequence). V was pared by 3 bases and J by 8 bases, with 6 bases between. This CDR3 contains 11 residues. CDR3 nucleotide sequence: TGTGCCAGCAGCTTCCCCGGTACGCAGTATTTT. It encodes CASSFPGTQYF. Full variable domain (rest looked up from reference TRBV7-9 and TRBJ2-3): DTGVSQNPRHKITKRGQNVTFRCDPISEHNRLYWYRQTLGQGPEFLTYFQNEAQLEKSRLLSDRFSAERPKGSFSTLEIQRTEQGDSAMYLCASSFPGTQYFGPGTRLTVL.

The rearrangement uses TRBV6-5 and TRBJ2-7; 10 bases agree with TRBD2. V was pared by 6 bases and J by 7 bases, with 3 bases of the junction left unmatched. The CDR3 extends over 12 amino acids. Germline V gives CDR1 MNHEY, CDR2 SVGAGI. For the CDR3, the DNA is TGTGCCAGCAGGTCAGCGGGAGGGGAGCAGTACTTC. Translated, it gives CASRSAGGEQYF.

The genes are TRBV3-1 (or the pseudogene TRBV3-2) and TRBJ1-1; D is uncertain. CDR3 length: 17 amino acids. V lost 0 bases and J lost 6, with 20 bases in between. CDR1 is LGHDT, CDR2 YNNKEL, per germline (reference sequence). The CDR3 DNA reads TGTGCCAGCAGCCAAGATTTCATAGGCGGGATTTTCGCTGAAGCTTTCTTT. Residues: CASSQDFIGGIFAEAFF.

In its sample, this clone was seen a few times. V usage is TRBV5-6 and J usage is TRBJ2-7; 13 bases map to TRBD2. J gave up 0 bases and V 3 bases, and 3 bases lay outside the gene matches. Looked up from germline, CDR1 is SGHDT and CDR2 is YYEEEE. The CDR3 covers 16 residues. CDR3 sequence (DNA): TGTGCCAGCAGCTCGGGACTAGCGGGGATCTCCTACGAGCAGTACTTC. This translates into CASSSGLAGISYEQYF.

The chain employs TRBV6-2 or TRBV6-3 and TRBJ1-1; no definite D call. The V gene's germline CDR1 is MNHEY and CDR2 SVGEGT. Trimming shortened V by 1 base and J by 1 base, and 13 bases separated the two germline ends. The CDR3 covers 16 residues. As DNA, the CDR3 is TGTGCCAGCAGTTACTTGAGTTTCCGGGAGAACACTGAAGCTTTCTTT. Protein product: CASSYLSFRENTEAFF.

The gene calls are TRBV27 and TRBJ2-5, with a possible D match to TRBD1 (7 bases). CDR1 is MNHEY, CDR2 SMNVEV, per germline (reference sequence). This CDR3 contains 18 residues. The V and J ends lost 5 bases and 1 base respectively, with 23 bases between them. CDR3 loop: CASSTPIRGTPSQETQYF. The CDR3 DNA follows: TGTGCCAGCAGTACCCCCATCAGGGGGACTCCCTCCCAAGAGACCCAGTACTTC.

Written as DNA, the CDR3 is TGTGCCAGCAGCCAAGAGTCGCTCAGAACAGATACGCAGTATTTT. As protein: CASSQESLRTDTQYF. The chain couples TRBV4-2 to TRBJ2-3; no clear D. The V and J ends lost 0 bases and 3 bases respectively, with 10 bases between them. The CDR3 has 15 residues. CDR1 and CDR2 (germline): LGHNA, YNFKEQ.

The rearrangement joins TRBV9 to TRBJ2-7; 8 bases fit TRBD2. Germline V gives CDR1 SGDLS, CDR2 YYNGEE. The CDR3 consists of 16 residues. V was clipped by 5 bases and J by 5 bases; unmatched bases: 15. This chain's CDR3 is CASSDKPGLVFHEQYF. The CDR3 DNA reads as TGTGCCAGCAGTGACAAACCGGGACTAGTGTTCCACGAGCAGTACTTC.

This clone was found a few times. The chain links TRBV5-5 to TRBJ1-6; no clear D. The CDR3 consists of 15 residues. The V gene's germline CDR1 is SGHKS and CDR2 YYEKEE (reference sequence). Trimming pared 0 bases from V and 0 bases from J, leaving 4 bases between. Here the CDR3 reads CASSLGSSYNSPLHF. The CDR3 bases are TGTGCCAGCAGCTTGGGCAGCTCCTATAATTCACCCCTCCACTTT. Based on the CDR3 plus reference TRBV5-5 and TRBJ1-6, the full variable domain is DAGVTQSPTHLIKTRGQQVTLRCSPISGHKSVSWYQQVLGQGPQFIFQYYEKEERGRGNFPDRFSARQFPNYSSELNVNALLLGDSALYLCASSLGSSYNSPLHFGNGTRLTVT.

The chain carries TRBV4-3 and TRBJ2-6; 10 bases are a match to TRBD1. Germline-derived CDR1 and CDR2 are LGHNA and YSLEER. V lost 2 bases and J lost 1; bases outside the gene matches: 5. The CDR3 is 18 amino acids. CDR3 amino acids: CASSQRDRGQSGANVLTF. The CDR3 DNA reads TGCGCCAGCAGCCAAAGAGACAGGGGGCAATCTGGGGCCAACGTCCTGACTTTC.

The rearrangement uses TRBV6-5 and TRBJ1-2; possible D gene TRBD1, 6 bases. The CDR3 runs to 16 residues. Germline CDR1 and CDR2: MNHEY and SVGAGI. Trimming cost V 2 bases and J 2 bases, with 15 bases left between them. The CDR3 is CASSYLGGALNYGYTF. As DNA, the CDR3 is TGTGCCAGCAGTTACCTAGGGGGGGCTCTGAACTATGGCTACACCTTC.

The chain recombines TRBV27 with TRBJ1-1; D is undetermined. CDR1 is MNHEY and CDR2 is SMNVEV in the germline V gene (reference sequence). Trimming stripped 5 bases from V and 1 base from J, with 8 bases between. The CDR3 runs to 13 residues. CDR3 DNA: TGTGCCAGCAGTCCCAGACAGAACACTGAAGCTTTCTTT. Translating it yields CASSPRQNTEAFF.

V usage is TRBV6-5 and J usage is TRBJ2-7; TRBD2 matches at 11 bases. The germline gives CDR1 MNHEY, CDR2 SVGAGI. The CDR3 is 16 amino acids. The V and J ends lost 0 bases and 6 bases, in that order; junction bases with no gene match: 7. CDR3 bases: TGTGCCAGCAGTTACTCCCTAGCGGGAGGCCGGGGCGAGCAGTACTTC. The encoded protein is CASSYSLAGGRGEQYF.

This clone has just one count. The chain joins TRBV4-2 to TRBJ2-1; 7 bases match TRBD2. CDR1 is LGHNA, CDR2 YNFKEQ, per germline. The CDR3 totals 15 residues. V dropped 4 bases and J dropped 5; count of bases not matched to a gene: 8. The CDR3 sequence is CASSRGGAPNNEQFF. The DNA for the CDR3 is TGTGCCAGCAGCCGGGGGGGAGCTCCCAACAATGAGCAGTTCTTC.

The chain is built from TRBV7-9 and TRBJ1-1; tentatively, D is TRBD1 (6 bases). Looked up from germline, CDR1 is SEHNR and CDR2 is FQNEAQ (reference sequence). This CDR3 contains 17 residues. Trimming left V 1 base short and J 3 bases short, with 18 bases between. CDR3 in amino acids: CASSLDEFVTGYTEAFF. CDR3 bases: TGTGCCAGCAGCTTAGATGAGTTCGTCACAGGGTACACTGAAGCTTTCTTT.

The chain couples TRBV19 to TRBJ2-3; perhaps TRBD1 as D (5 bases). There are 14 residues in the CDR3. Trimming took 3 bases from V and 4 from J, leaving 11 bases between them. Germline-derived CDR1 and CDR2 are LNHDA and SQIVND (reference sequence). The CDR3 region is CASSMSRVPDTQYF. The CDR3 DNA is TGTGCCAGTAGTATGAGCAGGGTCCCAGATACGCAGTATTTT.

This chain links TRBV6-5 with TRBJ1-2, with D unresolved. The V gene's germline CDR1 is MNHEY and CDR2 SVGAGI. This CDR3 spans 14 amino acids. Trimming left V 2 bases short and J 4 bases short, with 11 bases between. CDR3 loop: CASSYQYRRYGYTF. Here the CDR3 DNA reads TGTGCCAGCAGTTACCAATACAGACGCTATGGCTACACCTTC.